The entry that follows covers one T cell receptor (beta chain) sequence. The data derive from a study of blood T cell repertoires in COVID-19. Only in-frame clones appear in the TCRdb table, and some are missing; sequencing was by immunoSEQ multiplex PCR. The sample consists of 60,000 or so clones, 70% to 90% of them appearing once. V dropped 6 bases and J dropped 4 bases, with 12 bases sitting between them. This CDR3 spans 14 amino acids. Germline V CDR1 and CDR2: LNHDA, SQIVND (reference sequence). The source of this sequence is a man in his sixties with acute or convalescent COVID-19. The chain carries TRBV19 and TRBJ1-4; D is unresolved. Sample: peripheral blood. CDR3: CASSPRGDNEKLFF. The CDR3 coding sequence is TGTGCCAGTAGCCCTCGCGGGGATAATGAAAAACTGTTTTTT.